This T cell receptor (beta chain) derives from a study of OX40 agonist ivuxolimab in advanced cancers. Study details: Patient treatment consisted of intravenous ivuxolimab administration every 2 weeks at 0.01 to 10 mg/kg. Participants, approximately 80% male, averaged roughly 60 years of age, ranging from about 23 to 79.

Regarding the study as a whole: At 0.1 to 3.0 mg/kg and by week 6, clonal expansion occurred in CD4+ and CD8+ blood T cells. CD8+ T cells (on average) carried more expanded clones than CD4+ T cells.

CDR3 length: 13 residues. CDR1 and CDR2 from the germline V gene are GTSNPN and SVGIG (reference sequence). V was cut by 8 bases and J by 0 bases, with 14 bases left in between. Sequenced by immunoSEQ multiplex PCR; TCRdb stores in-frame clones only, minus some. Among some 80,000 clones listed, about 83% were seen once. Comment on this clone: Its antigen remains unknown.

The sample in question was CD4+ or CD8+ T cells sorted from blood, obtained in a trial of the OX40 agonist ivuxolimab. This clonotype was obtained from an adult with an advanced solid tumor such as melanoma, head and neck, liver or kidney cancer. The chain joins TRBV30 to TRBJ2-7, with D perhaps assigned TRBD1 or TRBD2 (5 bases each). CDR3 bases: TGTGCCCGAAGCGAGGGGTTCTCCTACGAGCAGTACTTC. Its protein product is CARSEGFSYEQYF.